This TCR beta chain was obtained from a study of OX40 agonist ivuxolimab in advanced cancers. Method: immunoSEQ multiplex PCR; TCRdb's copy keeps in-frame clones and lacks some. Here the sample spans 55,000 to 70,000 clones, over 80% being singletons. As for this clone: Different DNA sequences within this sample yield the same CDR3.

Trimming shortened V by 3 bases and J by 5 bases, and 5 bases separated the two germline ends. The CDR3 runs 11 residues. Germline V gene sequence: CDR1 SGHTA, CDR2 FQGNSA. The sample in question was CD4+ or CD8+ T cells sorted from blood, obtained in a trial of the OX40 agonist ivuxolimab. The V gene is TRBV7-2, the J gene TRBJ2-7; D not certain. This TCR was sampled from an adult with an advanced solid tumor such as melanoma, head and neck, liver or kidney cancer. CDR3 amino acids: CASSLAHEQYF. CDR3 sequence (DNA): TGTGCCAGCAGCTTGGCCCACGAGCAGTACTTC.